The 27 T cell receptor beta chains presented below share a single source sample, sequenced in a study of cytomegalovirus exposure and HLA in healthy donors. PCR amplification relied on 60 Vbeta primers (plus 13 Jbeta primers). Measured with immunoSEQ multiplex PCR; TCRdb has only the in-frame clones, and not every one. The repertoire holds over 60,000 clones, with about 81% as singletons. Sequences were obtained from PBMCs. The source of these receptors is a man aged 65 to 79 in good health and CMV-seronegative.

This chain joins TRBV5-6 and TRBJ2-4; a weak D match, TRBD2 (6 bases). Germline V gene lookup returns CDR1 SGHDT and CDR2 YYEEEE. This CDR3 contains 15 residues. Between the trimmed V and J ends, which lost 4 bases and 3 bases, there was a span of 14 bases. The CDR3 DNA reads TGTGCCAGCAGCCCGGGTCCGGGGGTCAAAAACATTCAGTACTTC. Translating it yields CASSPGPGVKNIQYF.

This clone was counted a few times. The chain couples TRBV2 to TRBJ2-5; D is perhaps TRBD2 (6 bases). Germline V gene data show CDR1 as SNHLY and CDR2 as FYNNEI. The V gene lost 4 bases and the J gene lost 1 base, with 16 bases spanning the gap. The CDR3 is 16 residues long. The CDR3 spells CASSGFRGSGQETQYF. The CDR3 DNA reads as TGTGCCAGCAGTGGATTTCGCGGTAGCGGCCAAGAGACCCAGTACTTC.

This CDR3 is CASGRQGRSYNSPLHF. The CDR3 DNA follows: TGTGCCAGTGGACGACAGGGGCGGTCCTATAATTCACCCCTCCACTTT. The chain couples TRBV19 to TRBJ1-6; 8 bases map to TRBD1. J lost 1 base, V lost 8 bases, and 7 bases had no gene match. The CDR3 totals 16 residues. The germline V gene has CDR1 LNHDA and CDR2 SQIVND (reference sequence).

The CDR3 sequence: CASSEVANNEQFF. CDR3 nucleotides: TGTGCCAGCAGTGAGGTAGCCAACAATGAGCAGTTCTTC. The chain links TRBV2 to TRBJ2-1; no clear D. Looked up from germline, CDR1 is SNHLY and CDR2 is FYNNEI. The CDR3 covers 13 residues. The germline V and J ends were trimmed by 3 bases and 5 bases, with 8 bases remaining between them.

The chain has TRBV6-5 and TRBJ2-7, with TRBD1 matching over 8 bases. The germline CDR1 and CDR2 sequences are MNHEY and SVGAGI. The junction had 6 bases not matched to a gene; V was cut back by 2 bases and J by 3 bases. This CDR3 has 15 amino acids. Written as DNA, the CDR3 is TGTGCCAGCAGTTACGTGGACAGGGTAATCTACGAGCAGTACTTC. Translation gives CASSYVDRVIYEQYF.

The J gene is TRBJ2-4, the V gene TRBV19, with 10 bases lining up with TRBD1. This CDR3 has 17 amino acids. The germline gives CDR1 LNHDA, CDR2 SQIVND (reference sequence). V gave up 5 bases and J gave up 0 bases; unmatched junction bases: 7. The DNA of the CDR3 is TGTGCCAGTAGTCCAGGGACAGGGGCAGTAGCCAAAAACATTCAGTACTTC. Translated: CASSPGTGAVAKNIQYF.

This chain links TRBV5-1 with TRBJ2-5; TRBD1 matches at 8 bases. The J call may not be correct, given that the DNA end is closer to TRBJ2-7. This CDR3 comprises 14 residues. CDR1 SGHRS and CDR2 YFSETQ come from the germline V gene. The CDR3 nucleotides read TGCGCCAGCAGCGCGGGACAGGCTAACTACGAGCAGTACTTC. This sequence encodes CASSAGQANYEQYF.

This clone was counted only a few times. This chain connects TRBV7-2 to TRBJ2-5; D unclear. This CDR3 region has 13 residues. Germline-derived CDR1 and CDR2 are SGHTA and FQGNSA. Deletions cut 1 base from V and 5 bases from J, with 8 bases between. CDR3 DNA sequence: TGTGCCAGCAGCTTAGTTTACGGGGAGACCCAGTACTTC. Its translation: CASSLVYGETQYF. The variable domain in full, with the rest retrieved from reference TRBV7-2 and TRBJ2-5, is GAGVSQSPSNKVTEKGKDVELRCDPISGHTALYWYRQSLGQGLEFLIYFQGNSAPDKSGLPSDRFSAERTGGSVSTLTIQRTQQEDSAVYLCASSLVYGETQYFGPGTRLLVL.

This sequence joins TRBV7-9 and TRBJ1-2; 7 nucleotides align to TRBD1. Germline CDR1 reads SEHNR; CDR2 reads FQNEAQ (reference sequence). Trimming removed 5 bases from V and 8 bases from J; junction bases left unmatched: 8. The CDR3 covers 13 residues. DNA for the CDR3: TGTGCCAGCAGCACCCCCCAGGGGGGAGGCTACACCTTC. Translated: CASSTPQGGGYTF.

In its sample, this clone was seen once. The chain links TRBV12-5 to TRBJ2-2; D is unresolved. CDR3 length: 12 residues. Germline values: CDR1 LGHNT, CDR2 FRNRAP. V was trimmed by 5 bases and J by 6 bases, leaving 7 bases between them. The CDR3 loop reads CASGPYAGELFF. The CDR3 bases are TGTGCTAGTGGTCCCTACGCCGGGGAGCTGTTTTTT.

This clone was seen only once. This chain links TRBV7-6 with TRBJ2-2; 10 nucleotides align to TRBD1. The CDR3 length is 15 residues. Germline V gives CDR1 SGHVS, CDR2 FNYEAQ. Trimming removed 8 bases from V and 8 bases from J; junction bases left unmatched: 11. The CDR3 sequence is CASGATGGAEGELFF. The CDR3 coding sequence is TGTGCCAGCGGAGCGACAGGGGGCGCAGAAGGGGAGCTGTTTTTT. Complete variable domain (other parts from reference TRBV7-6 and TRBJ2-2): GAGVSQSPRYKVTKRGQDVALRCDPISGHVSLYWYRQALGQGPEFLTYFNYEAQQDKSGLPNDRFSAERPEGSISTLTIQRTEQRDSAMYRCASGATGGAEGELFFGEGSRLTVL.

The V call is TRBV10-1, the J call TRBJ2-1; 7 nucleotides agree with TRBD1. The CDR3 extends over 15 amino acids. After removal of 2 bases from V and 3 bases from J, the junction contained 4 bases not matched to a gene. Germline CDR1 WNHNN, CDR2 SYGVQD (reference sequence). CDR3 sequence: CASSERQGIYNEQFF. The DNA of the CDR3 is TGCGCCAGCAGTGAGCGACAGGGAATCTACAATGAGCAGTTCTTC.

The chain employs TRBV18 and TRBJ2-6; weak D call: TRBD1 (5 bases). The germline V and J ends were trimmed by 1 base and 0 bases, with 16 bases remaining between them. Germline V gives CDR1 KGHSH, CDR2 LQKENI. This CDR3 comprises 19 residues. CDR3 nucleotides: TGTGCCAGCTCACCACTAGGTAGGGGTTCCAACTCTGGGGCCAACGTCCTGACTTTC. Protein: CASSPLGRGSNSGANVLTF.

The chain has TRBV5-1 and TRBJ1-2; possible D gene TRBD1, 6 bases. The V end was cut by 4 bases, the J end by 2 bases, with 12 bases between. Per the germline V gene, CDR1 is SGHRS and CDR2 is YFSETQ. The CDR3 contains 14 residues. For the CDR3, the DNA is TGCGCCAGCAGCCCGGAAGGACAGAACTATGGCTACACCTTC. Its protein is CASSPEGQNYGYTF.

V is TRBV27 and J is TRBJ2-7; the match to TRBD1 covers 9 bases. Germline V gene sequence: CDR1 MNHEY, CDR2 SMNVEV (reference sequence). The ends lost 5 bases at V and 2 bases at J; junction bases unmatched: 4. The CDR3 totals 14 residues. The CDR3 protein is CASSTGQGTYEQYF. In DNA form, the CDR3 reads TGTGCCAGCAGTACGGGACAGGGAACCTACGAGCAGTACTTC.

The chain recombines TRBV6-6 with TRBJ2-2; 9 bases agree with TRBD1. The CDR3 is made up of 14 amino acids. The germline CDR1 and CDR2 sequences are MNHNY and SVGAGI (reference sequence). The V gene end was trimmed by 4 bases and the J gene end by 7 bases; junction bases not matched to a gene: 4. The CDR3 protein is CASSSNRGHGELFF. CDR3 coding DNA: TGTGCCAGCAGTTCCAACAGGGGGCACGGGGAGCTGTTTTTT.

J is TRBJ2-5 and V is TRBV4-1; 9 nucleotides align to TRBD1. The germline V gene has CDR1 MGHRA and CDR2 YSYEKL. Trimming took 4 bases from V and 11 from J; bases not matched to a gene: 14. The CDR3 spans 15 residues. For the CDR3, the DNA is TGCGCCAGCAGCCGAGGACAGGGGAGAACGGGGGAGCAGTACTTC. The encoded protein is CASSRGQGRTGEQYF.

This clone was seen just once. The DNA for the CDR3 is TGTGCCAGCAGCGAAACTCTAGAGCATGAGCAGTTCTTC. It codes for CASSETLEHEQFF. The gene calls are TRBV5-4 and TRBJ2-1; no definite D call. The germline V and J ends were trimmed by 4 bases and 8 bases, with 13 bases remaining between them. The CDR3 has 13 residues. Per germline, CDR1 SGHNT and CDR2 YYREEE (reference sequence).

The J gene is TRBJ2-1, the V gene TRBV20-1; D not resolved. Looked up from germline, CDR1 is DFQATT and CDR2 is SNEGSKA (reference sequence). V shed 5 bases and J shed 10 bases, with 9 bases lying between them. The CDR3 totals 10 residues. DNA for the CDR3: TGCAGTGCTCCTTCGAGGGAGCAGTTCTTC. Translation gives CSAPSREQFF.

The chain recombines TRBV29-1 with TRBJ2-7, with unresolved D. The germline gives CDR1 SQVTM, CDR2 ANQGSEA. CDR3 length: 11 amino acids. Trimming removed 4 bases at V and 3 bases at J, with 7 bases between. As DNA, the CDR3 is TGCAGCGTTGTAGTTTACTACGAGCAGTACTTC. This gives the protein CSVVVYYEQYF.

The J gene is TRBJ2-3, the V gene TRBV19; D is unclear. Germline CDR1 LNHDA, CDR2 SQIVND (reference sequence). V gave up 3 bases and J gave up 1 base, with 5 bases separating them. The CDR3 is made up of 13 amino acids. The CDR3 DNA reads as TGTGCCAGTAGTATCGGAGGCACAGATACGCAGTATTTT. It is translated as CASSIGGTDTQYF.

V usage is TRBV5-1 and J usage is TRBJ1-4, with 7 bases identical to TRBD1. CDR1 is SGHRS, CDR2 YFSETQ, per germline. After removal of 0 bases from V and 8 bases from J, the junction contained 7 bases not matched to a gene. The CDR3 loop spans 15 amino acids. The CDR3, as DNA: TGCGCCAGCAGCTTGGGACAGGGTTTCGGCGAAAAACTGTTTTTT. Its protein is CASSLGQGFGEKLFF. The full variable domain, completed using reference TRBV5-1 and TRBJ1-4, is KAGVTQTPRYLIKTRGQQVTLSCSPISGHRSVSWYQQTPGQGLQFLFEYFSETQRNKGNFPGRFSGRQFSNSRSEMNVSTLELGDSALYLCASSLGQGFGEKLFFGSGTQLSVL.

This clone is a singleton in its sample. The chain couples TRBV19 to TRBJ2-7; possibly TRBD1 for D (5 bases). V was pared by 7 bases and J by 6 bases, with 10 bases between. CDR3 length: 11 amino acids. Germline lookup yields CDR1 LNHDA and CDR2 SQIVND (reference sequence). CDR3 coding DNA: TGTGCCAGTATGGAAGGGGTCGAGCAGTACTTC. As protein: CASMEGVEQYF.

The chain couples TRBV9 to TRBJ2-1, with TRBD2 identical over 11 bases. After removal of 3 bases from V and 2 bases from J, the junction contained 1 base not matched to a gene. The germline gives CDR1 SGDLS, CDR2 YYNGEE. The CDR3 runs 15 residues. CDR3 DNA: TGTGCCAGCAGCGAGACTAGCGGGGCCTACAATGAGCAGTTCTTC. Protein sequence: CASSETSGAYNEQFF.

This chain uses TRBV27 with TRBJ1-1; 8 nucleotides line up with TRBD1. CDR3 length: 14 amino acids. CDR1 and CDR2 (germline): MNHEY, SMNVEV (reference sequence). With V trimmed by 3 bases and J by 1 base, 1 base remained unmatched. The CDR3 bases are TGTGCCAGCAGTTTGGACAGGGAGAACACTGAAGCTTTCTTT. The encoded protein is CASSLDRENTEAFF.

The chain uses TRBV2 and TRBJ2-2; weak D call: TRBD1 (6 bases). The V and J ends lost 2 bases and 2 bases respectively, with 12 bases between them. The CDR3 totals 16 residues. Germline V CDR1 and CDR2: SNHLY, FYNNEI. The CDR3 here is CASSESGTLNTGELFF. CDR3 coding DNA: TGTGCCAGCAGTGAATCCGGGACACTTAACACCGGGGAGCTGTTTTTT.

The rearrangement joins TRBV6-1 to TRBJ1-5; 10 nucleotides line up with TRBD1. Germline CDR1 and CDR2: MNHNS and SASEGT. CDR3 length: 19 amino acids. The ends lost 4 bases at V and 2 bases at J; junction bases unmatched: 14. The CDR3 nucleotides are TGTGCCAGCAGTGGTATCCCGGGACAGGGGATGATCGGCAATCAGCCCCAGCATTTT. This sequence encodes CASSGIPGQGMIGNQPQHF.